The T cell receptor (beta chain) under discussion was sequenced for a study of blood T cell repertoires in COVID-19 (TCRdb year 2020). As for the study more broadly: Collaborator samples came from the United States, Italy and Spain and covered acute and convalescent phases of COVID-19. Where available, HLA class I and class II types were obtained from metadata supplied by the sample provider rather than from assay-based typing. Deeply sampled blood TCRbeta repertoires from subjects exposed to, actively infected with, or recovered from COVID-19 were included in the dataset. Nearly every sample came with metadata listing a de-identified subject ID, COVID-19 status, age in years and sex. Samples came from the ongoing ImmuneRACE study (first 160 participants) plus 1,254 subjects from 6 global collaborators. The material from the prospective study consisted of cDNA or gDNA derived from T cells, B-cell-depleted T cells, or PBMCs. The repertoires were released in a freely available public database intended as a resource for research on the immune response to SARS-CoV-2. The full study reports these points: The quantity of clinical and demographic metadata differed by source and by participant and was supplied without curation.

Regarding this clone: The antigen this receptor binds is unknown. Per-nucleotide qualities are absent, and no much larger clonotype sits a single base away.

TCRbeta CDR3 regions were amplified from genomic DNA by means of the immunoSEQ Assay, a bias-controlled multiplex PCR. The authors' analysis ran thus. Within the assay, amplification of reference gene primers was used to estimate how many nucleated cells each sample contained. To quantify the absolute abundance of each unique TCRbeta CDR3 rearrangement, sequence reads were collapsed and filtered. For each sample, productive Simpson clonality was calculated as the square root of Simpson's diversity index across productive rearrangements. TCRdb's version of the immuneACCESS table is confined to in-frame rearrangements and falls short of the full clone set. An unresolved V gene accounts for under half of the shortfall where checked; the remainder is of unknown origin. The DNA was the basis for D and trimming; V, J and clone size are from that table. This sample has some 370,000 clones in its table, and roughly 86% of those were observed once. The ten largest clones add up to more than 9% of the sample.

The CDR3, from cysteine to phenylalanine, totals 15 residues. The sequence is cut down to CDR3 DNA, 45 bases in frame from base 1. The CDR1 and CDR2 encoded by the germline V gene are SGHTA and FQGNSA. At the junction V is shortened by 5 bases and J by 7 bases; bases outside the gene matches: 12. In Seattle, one collaborating source enrolled patients while the infection was active and tracked those patients longitudinally over the course of disease. Whole blood was collected in K2EDTA tubes by collaborating institutions according to the institutions' own protocols. For TCRbeta analysis, collaborators shipped samples as frozen whole blood, isolated PBMCs, or DNA extracted from either of those sample types.

The V gene is TRBV7-2 and the J gene is TRBJ2-5; TRBD1 lines up with 8 middle nucleotides. The sequence derives from a woman aged 25 to 39 with COVID-19, enrolled during active disease. The sequencing sample was made of peripheral blood. Here the CDR3 is given as CASSDLDREWGTQYF. The DNA sequence reads TGTGCCAGCAGCGATTTGGACAGGGAGTGGGGGACCCAGTACTTC.